Each of the 14 T cell receptor beta chains below was sequenced from the same sample in a study of human T cells and chemical hapten exposure. Time point in this sample: patch test 3, about 24 weeks after DPC sensitization. Noted treatment: therapeutic diphenylcyclopropenone sensitization with weekly scalp DPC. In TCRdb, the RACE reads were re-called with MiXCR into one record per CDR3 protein. This table has roughly 62,000 distinct CDR3 sequences, around 12% appearing once. The source was whole blood, collected in connection with sensitization to the hapten diphenylcyclopropenone (DPC). These receptors all stem from a man aged 25-45 years with alopecia areata. Some clones in this sample may be carry-over from other donors' samples.

This clonotype was found a few times. The chain has TRBV3-1 and TRBJ1-1, with D perhaps TRBD1 (6 bases). The CDR3 runs 16 residues. CDR1 is LGHDT, CDR2 YNNKEL, per germline (reference sequence). The V and J ends lost 4 bases and 5 bases respectively, with 20 bases between them. In DNA form, the CDR3 reads TGTGCCAGCAGCCGATACAGGACATCAAGGGGGACTGAAGCTTTCTTT. Its protein is CASSRYRTSRGTEAFF.

This clonotype was counted a few times. This rearrangement joins TRBV24-1 to TRBJ2-1, with TRBD1 identical over 7 bases. The CDR3 is 16 amino acids. V lost 3 bases, J lost 10 bases, and 14 bases stayed unmatched. Germline V lookup: CDR1 KGHDR, CDR2 SFDVKD. As DNA, the CDR3 is TGTGCCACCAGTGATCCCCGGACAGGCTCTAGGGGGGAGCAGTTCTTC. It translates to CATSDPRTGSRGEQFF.

This clonotype was recorded at least ten times. The chain employs TRBV20-1 and TRBJ1-5, with a tentative D call TRBD1 (5 bases). Trimming stripped 0 bases from V and 3 bases from J, with 18 bases between. CDR1 and CDR2 (germline): DFQATT, SNEGSKA (reference sequence). There are 17 residues in the CDR3. The CDR3 here is CSARDPRVDRNNQPQHF. CDR3 nucleotides: TGCAGTGCTAGAGACCCTCGAGTAGACAGAAACAATCAGCCCCAGCATTTT.

This clonotype was seen ten or more times. The chain uses TRBV2 and TRBJ2-1; maybe TRBD1 (5 bases). This CDR3 is built from 14 residues. Trimming removed 6 bases from V and 2 bases from J, with 11 bases in between. Germline V CDR1 and CDR2: SNHLY, FYNNEI. The DNA for the CDR3 is TGTGCCAGCAGAGAAAGGGGCACCTACAATGAGCAGTTCTTC. Translating it yields CASRERGTYNEQFF.

The V and J genes are TRBV27 and TRBJ2-7; the D call may be TRBD1 or TRBD2 (7 bases each). This CDR3 is built from 13 residues. V lost 11 bases, J lost 1 base, and 15 bases lay in between. Per germline, CDR1 MNHEY and CDR2 SMNVEV (reference sequence). The CDR3 reads CAVRQGGSYEQYF. The CDR3 nucleotides read TGTGCCGTGAGGCAGGGGGGGTCCTACGAGCAGTACTTC.

Ten or more counts support this clonotype. This CDR3 reads CSAKVSNTQETQYF. CDR3 sequence (DNA): TGCAGTGCTAAGGTGTCGAACACCCAAGAGACCCAGTACTTC. The chain has TRBV20-1 and TRBJ2-5; no clear D. This CDR3 contains 14 residues. CDR1 DFQATT and CDR2 SNEGSKA come from the germline V gene (reference sequence). The V end was cut by 4 bases, the J end by 1 base, with 13 bases between.

The gene calls are TRBV28 and TRBJ1-1, with 10 bases aligning to TRBD1. CDR3 length equals 14 residues. V lost 4 bases, J lost 6 bases, and 5 bases stayed unmatched. Germline CDR1 and CDR2: MDHEN and SYDVKM. The CDR3 reads CASSSTGGVPEAFF. The CDR3 nucleotides are TGTGCCAGCAGTTCGACAGGGGGCGTACCTGAAGCTTTCTTT.

This clonotype occurred many times. This chain joins TRBV20-1 and TRBJ2-3, with D maybe TRBD1 (5 bases). Between the trimmed V and J ends, which lost 0 bases and 0 bases, there was a span of 13 bases. The germline V gene encodes CDR1 DFQATT and CDR2 SNEGSKA (reference sequence). This CDR3 is built from 16 residues. DNA of the CDR3: TGCAGTGCTAGAGATAGTGAGACAGCTAGCACAGATACGCAGTATTTT. It is translated as CSARDSETASTDTQYF.

The chain links TRBV6-5 to TRBJ1-3; D is uncertain. This CDR3 has 14 amino acids. The V and J ends lost 3 bases and 7 bases respectively, with 13 bases between them. CDR1 is MNHEY, CDR2 SVGAGI, per germline. In DNA, the CDR3 is TGTGCCAGCAGTTATCGAGCAGTTCCCAACACCATATATTTT. It specifies CASSYRAVPNTIYF.

This clonotype was counted a few times. The chain has TRBV5-8 and TRBJ1-5, with D possibly TRBD1 on 5 matching bases. Trimming stripped 2 bases from V and 6 bases from J, with 12 bases between. The germline gives CDR1 SGHTS, CDR2 YDEGEE. The CDR3 sequence is 14 residues long. The CDR3 region has the DNA TGTGCCAGCAGCTTCGGAGGGACGGTTCAGCCCCAGCATTTT. It encodes CASSFGGTVQPQHF.

There are a few counts of this clonotype. This chain uses TRBV10-3 with TRBJ2-2; no reliable D call. The CDR3 runs 12 residues. The V gene lost 3 bases and the J gene lost 6 bases, with 5 bases spanning the gap. Germline assignment: CDR1 ENHRY and CDR2 SYGVKD. The CDR3 region has the DNA TGTGCCATCAGTGATACCCCCGGGGAGCTGTTTTTT. Translating gives CAISDTPGELFF.

This clonotype was observed at least ten times. J is TRBJ2-1 and V is TRBV30; D remains unclear. The CDR3 totals 11 residues. V lost 5 bases to trimming and J lost 12 bases, with 14 bases between them. Germline assignment: CDR1 GTSNPN and CDR2 SVGIG (reference sequence). The CDR3 DNA reads TGTGCCTGGGGGGTAGGCGGTGGGCAGTTCTTC. Its translation is CAWGVGGGQFF.

J is TRBJ2-7 and V is TRBV29-1, with D hard to call. This CDR3 is 12 amino acids long. Germline CDR1 reads SQVTM; CDR2 reads ANQGSEA. V lost 5 bases, J lost 3 bases, and 11 bases lay in between. The CDR3 region has the DNA TGCAGCGTTATACATCCCAACTACGAGCAGTACTTC. It specifies CSVIHPNYEQYF.

This clonotype has a handful of counts. This chain links TRBV24-1 with TRBJ2-1, with 9 positions matching TRBD1. J was trimmed by 7 bases and V by 3 bases; bases with no gene match: 21. CDR3 length equals 20 residues. Germline CDR1 is KGHDR and CDR2 is SFDVKD. The CDR3 protein is CATSDPGQGGQQWGRNEQFF. The CDR3 region has the DNA TGTGCCACCAGTGATCCGGGACAGGGTGGTCAGCAATGGGGAAGGAATGAGCAGTTCTTC.